The clone carrying this T cell receptor beta chain has ten or more counts. Researchers took RNA transcripts and amplified the TCR beta CDR3 regions from them. Carried out on the TCR CDR3, a first-round RT-PCR used the HTBI primer set. TCRdb analysed the multiplex PCR reads with MiXCR anew, one entry per CDR3 protein. The repertoire has approximately 400,000 distinct CDR3 sequences, 11% to 15% of them found once; the top ten carry approximately 11%. Exclusion criteria comprised uncontrolled infection, other autoimmune disease, pregnancy or lactation. Diagnoses used clinical symptoms, serum thyroxine and TRAb, thyroid ultrasound and orbital computed tomography. The sample is drawn from a study of T cells in Graves' hyperthyroidism and ophthalmopathy. The trim removed 6 bases at V and 5 bases at J, leaving 5 bases unmatched. The CDR3 consists of 15 residues. Per germline, CDR1 KGHDR and CDR2 SFDVKD.

The chain carries TRBV24-1 and TRBJ1-4, with 10 bases aligning to TRBD1. The sequenced sample was blood. This receptor was obtained from a woman aged 60-75 years with Graves' hyperthyroidism. The CDR3 loop is CATSKGTGENEKLFF. The DNA of the CDR3 is TGTGCCACCAGTAAGGGGACAGGGGAAAATGAAAAACTGTTTTTT.